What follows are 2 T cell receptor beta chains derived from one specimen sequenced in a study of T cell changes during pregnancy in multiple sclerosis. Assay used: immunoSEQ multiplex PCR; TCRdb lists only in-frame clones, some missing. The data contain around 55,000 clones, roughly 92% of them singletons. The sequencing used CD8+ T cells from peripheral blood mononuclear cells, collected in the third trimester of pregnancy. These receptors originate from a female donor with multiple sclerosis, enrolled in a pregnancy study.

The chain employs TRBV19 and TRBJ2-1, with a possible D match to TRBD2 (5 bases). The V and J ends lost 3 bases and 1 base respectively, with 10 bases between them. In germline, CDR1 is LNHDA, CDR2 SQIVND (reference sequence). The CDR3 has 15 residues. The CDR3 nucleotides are TGTGCCAGTAGTATCGTCCCGGGGTCCTACAATGAGCAGTTCTTC. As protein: CASSIVPGSYNEQFF.

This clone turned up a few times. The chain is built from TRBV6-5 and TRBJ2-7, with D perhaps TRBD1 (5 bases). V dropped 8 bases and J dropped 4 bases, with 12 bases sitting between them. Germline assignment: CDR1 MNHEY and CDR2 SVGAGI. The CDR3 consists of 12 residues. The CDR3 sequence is CASRLAGYEQYF. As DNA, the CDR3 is TGTGCCAGCCGCCTCGCAGGGTACGAGCAGTACTTC.